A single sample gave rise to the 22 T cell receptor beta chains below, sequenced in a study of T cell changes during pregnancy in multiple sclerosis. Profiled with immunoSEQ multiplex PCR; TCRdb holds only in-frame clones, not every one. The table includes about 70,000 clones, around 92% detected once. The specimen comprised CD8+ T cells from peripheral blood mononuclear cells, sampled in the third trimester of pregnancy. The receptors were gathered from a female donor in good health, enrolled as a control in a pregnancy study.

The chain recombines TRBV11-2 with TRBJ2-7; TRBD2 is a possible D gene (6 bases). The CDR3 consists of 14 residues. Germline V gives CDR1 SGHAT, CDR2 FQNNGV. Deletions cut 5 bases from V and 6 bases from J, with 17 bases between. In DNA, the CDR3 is TGTGCCAGCAGCAACCGGGAGAAGGGACTCGAGCAGTACTTC. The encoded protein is CASSNREKGLEQYF.

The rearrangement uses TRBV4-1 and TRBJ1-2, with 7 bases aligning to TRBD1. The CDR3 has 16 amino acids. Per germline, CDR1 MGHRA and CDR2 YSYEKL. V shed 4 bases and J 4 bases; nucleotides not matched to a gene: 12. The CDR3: CASSPGQLPGSYGYTF. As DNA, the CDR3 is TGCGCCAGCAGCCCGGGACAGCTGCCGGGGAGCTATGGCTACACCTTC.

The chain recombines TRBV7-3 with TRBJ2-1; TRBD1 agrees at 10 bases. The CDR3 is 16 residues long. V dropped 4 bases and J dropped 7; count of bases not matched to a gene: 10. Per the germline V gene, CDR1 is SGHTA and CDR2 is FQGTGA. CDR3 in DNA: TGTGCCAGCAGCTCATTGACAGGGGGCATGGTAAATGAGCAGTTCTTC. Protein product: CASSSLTGGMVNEQFF.

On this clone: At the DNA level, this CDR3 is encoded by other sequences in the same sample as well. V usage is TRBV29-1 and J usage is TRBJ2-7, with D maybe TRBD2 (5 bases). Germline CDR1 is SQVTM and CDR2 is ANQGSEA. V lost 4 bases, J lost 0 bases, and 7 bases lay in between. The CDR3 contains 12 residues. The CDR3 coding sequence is TGCAGCGTTGGCGGGTCCTCCTACGAGCAGTACTTC. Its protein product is CSVGGSSYEQYF.

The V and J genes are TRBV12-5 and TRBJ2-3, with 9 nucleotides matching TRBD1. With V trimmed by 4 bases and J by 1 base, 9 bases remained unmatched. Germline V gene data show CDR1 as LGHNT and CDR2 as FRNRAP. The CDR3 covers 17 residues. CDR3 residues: CASGSPGQGVRTDTQYF. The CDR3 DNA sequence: TGTGCTAGTGGTTCTCCGGGACAGGGAGTCCGCACAGATACGCAGTATTTT.

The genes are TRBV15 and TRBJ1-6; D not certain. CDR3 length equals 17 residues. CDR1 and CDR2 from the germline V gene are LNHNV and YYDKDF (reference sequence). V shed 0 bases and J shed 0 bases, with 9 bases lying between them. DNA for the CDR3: TGTGCCACCAGCAGAGACAGGAGGAGCTCCTATAATTCACCCCTCCACTTT. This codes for CATSRDRRSSYNSPLHF.

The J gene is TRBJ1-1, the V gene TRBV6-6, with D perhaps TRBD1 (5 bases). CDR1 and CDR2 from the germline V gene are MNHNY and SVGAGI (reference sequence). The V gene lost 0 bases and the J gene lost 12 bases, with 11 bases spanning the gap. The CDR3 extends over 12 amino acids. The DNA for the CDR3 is TGTGCCAGCAGTTACTCAGGGGAGGGGTCTTTCTTT. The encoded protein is CASSYSGEGSFF.

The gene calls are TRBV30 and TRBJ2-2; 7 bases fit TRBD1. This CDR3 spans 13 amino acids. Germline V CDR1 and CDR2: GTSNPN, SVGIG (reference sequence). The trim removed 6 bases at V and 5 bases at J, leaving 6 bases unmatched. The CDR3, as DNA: TGTGCCTGCACCGGGACAGCTACCGGGGAGCTGTTTTTT. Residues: CACTGTATGELFF. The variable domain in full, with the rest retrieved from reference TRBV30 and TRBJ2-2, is SQTIHQWPATLVQPVGSPLSLECTVEGTSNPNLYWYRQAAGRGLQLLFYSVGIGQISSEVPQNLSASRPQDRQFILSSKKLLLSDSGFYLCACTGTATGELFFGEGSRLTVL.

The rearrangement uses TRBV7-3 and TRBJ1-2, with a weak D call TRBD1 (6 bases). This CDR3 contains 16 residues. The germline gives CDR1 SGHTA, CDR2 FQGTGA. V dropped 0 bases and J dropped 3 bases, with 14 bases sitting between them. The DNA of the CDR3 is TGTGCCAGCAGCTTAACAGCAAAAGGGGGGGACTATGGCTACACCTTC. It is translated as CASSLTAKGGDYGYTF.

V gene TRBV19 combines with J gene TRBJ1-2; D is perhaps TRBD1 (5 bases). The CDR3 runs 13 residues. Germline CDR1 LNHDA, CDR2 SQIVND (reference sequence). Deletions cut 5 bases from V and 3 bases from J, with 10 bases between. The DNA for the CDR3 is TGTGCCAGTAGTGCATCGGGGGACTATGGCTACACCTTC. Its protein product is CASSASGDYGYTF.

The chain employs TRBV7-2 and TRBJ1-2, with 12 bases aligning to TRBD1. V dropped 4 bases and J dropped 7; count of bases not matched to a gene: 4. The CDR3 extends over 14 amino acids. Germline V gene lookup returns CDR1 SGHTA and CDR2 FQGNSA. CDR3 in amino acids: CASSSGQGAIGYTF. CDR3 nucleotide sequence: TGTGCCAGCAGCTCGGGACAGGGGGCAATTGGCTACACCTTC. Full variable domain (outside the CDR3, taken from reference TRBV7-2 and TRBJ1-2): GAGVSQSPSNKVTEKGKDVELRCDPISGHTALYWYRQSLGQGLEFLIYFQGNSAPDKSGLPSDRFSAERTGGSVSTLTIQRTQQEDSAVYLCASSSGQGAIGYTFGSGTRLTVV.

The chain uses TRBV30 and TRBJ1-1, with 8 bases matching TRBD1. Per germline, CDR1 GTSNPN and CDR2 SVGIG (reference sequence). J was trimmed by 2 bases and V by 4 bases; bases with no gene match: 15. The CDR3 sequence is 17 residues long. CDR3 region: CAWNPGTGVFFNTEAFF. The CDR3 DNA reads TGTGCCTGGAACCCCGGGACAGGCGTATTTTTTAACACTGAAGCTTTCTTT. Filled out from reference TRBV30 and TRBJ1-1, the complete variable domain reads SQTIHQWPATLVQPVGSPLSLECTVEGTSNPNLYWYRQAAGRGLQLLFYSVGIGQISSEVPQNLSASRPQDRQFILSSKKLLLSDSGFYLCAWNPGTGVFFNTEAFFGQGTRLTVV.

The CDR3 DNA follows: TGTGCCAGCAGCTTACGGGACAGCCTCAATCAGCCCCAGCATTTT. It yields the protein CASSLRDSLNQPQHF. This chain uses TRBV5-5 with TRBJ1-5, with 7 bases matching TRBD1. Trimming removed 2 bases from V and 3 bases from J; junction bases left unmatched: 5. Per the germline V gene, CDR1 is SGHKS and CDR2 is YYEKEE (reference sequence). CDR3 length equals 15 residues.

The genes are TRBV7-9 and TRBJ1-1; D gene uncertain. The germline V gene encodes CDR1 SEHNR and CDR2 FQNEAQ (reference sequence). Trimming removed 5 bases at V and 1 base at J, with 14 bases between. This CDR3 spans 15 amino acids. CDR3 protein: CASSPPGGRNTEAFF. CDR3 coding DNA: TGTGCCAGCAGCCCACCGGGAGGACGGAACACTGAAGCTTTCTTT.

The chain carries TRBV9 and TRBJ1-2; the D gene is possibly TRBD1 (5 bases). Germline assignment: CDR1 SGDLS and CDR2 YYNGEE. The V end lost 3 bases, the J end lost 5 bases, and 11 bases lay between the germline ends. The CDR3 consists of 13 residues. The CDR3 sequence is CASSDDGGYGYTF. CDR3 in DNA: TGTGCCAGCAGCGACGACGGGGGGTATGGCTACACCTTC.

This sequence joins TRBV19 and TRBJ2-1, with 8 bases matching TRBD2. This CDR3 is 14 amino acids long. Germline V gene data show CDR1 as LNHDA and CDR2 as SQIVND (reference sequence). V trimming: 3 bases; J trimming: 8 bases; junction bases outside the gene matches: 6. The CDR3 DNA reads TGTGCCAGTAGTATGTCGACTAGCGTCGATGAGCAGTTCTTC. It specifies CASSMSTSVDEQFF.

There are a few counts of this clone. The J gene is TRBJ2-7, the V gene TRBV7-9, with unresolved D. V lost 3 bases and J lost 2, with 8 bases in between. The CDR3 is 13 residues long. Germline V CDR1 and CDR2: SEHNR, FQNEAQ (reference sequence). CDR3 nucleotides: TGTGCCAGCAGCTTGGCTGCGGCCTACGAGCAGTACTTC. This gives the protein CASSLAAAYEQYF. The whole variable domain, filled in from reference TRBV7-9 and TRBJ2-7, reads DTGVSQNPRHKITKRGQNVTFRCDPISEHNRLYWYRQTLGQGPEFLTYFQNEAQLEKSRLLSDRFSAERPKGSFSTLEIQRTEQGDSAMYLCASSLAAAYEQYFGPGTRLTVT.

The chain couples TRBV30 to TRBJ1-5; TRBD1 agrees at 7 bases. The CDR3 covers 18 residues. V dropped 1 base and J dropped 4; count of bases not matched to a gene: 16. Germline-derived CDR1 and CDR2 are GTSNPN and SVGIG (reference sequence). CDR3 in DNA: TGTGCCTGGAGTGAGGGACAGCCACCCTCCTATTGGAATCAGCCCCAGCATTTT. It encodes CAWSEGQPPSYWNQPQHF.

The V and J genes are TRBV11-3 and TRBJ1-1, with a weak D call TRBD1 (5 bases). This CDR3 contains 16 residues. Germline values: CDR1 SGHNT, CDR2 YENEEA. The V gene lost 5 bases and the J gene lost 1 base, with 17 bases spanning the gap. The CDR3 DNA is TGTGCCAGCAGCCCGAGGTGGACAACCGAGAACACTGAAGCTTTCTTT. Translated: CASSPRWTTENTEAFF. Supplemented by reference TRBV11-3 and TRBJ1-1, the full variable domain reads EAGVVQSPRYKIIEKKQPVAFWCNPISGHNTLYWYLQNLGQGPELLIRYENEEAVDDSQLPKDRFSAERLKGVDSTLKIQPAELGDSAVYLCASSPRWTTENTEAFFGQGTRLTVV.

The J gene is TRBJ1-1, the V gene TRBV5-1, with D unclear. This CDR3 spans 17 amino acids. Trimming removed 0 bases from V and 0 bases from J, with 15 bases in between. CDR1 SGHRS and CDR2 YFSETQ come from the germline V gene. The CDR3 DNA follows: TGCGCCAGCAGCTTGGGAGGGAACCACATGGTGAACACTGAAGCTTTCTTT. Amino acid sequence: CASSLGGNHMVNTEAFF.

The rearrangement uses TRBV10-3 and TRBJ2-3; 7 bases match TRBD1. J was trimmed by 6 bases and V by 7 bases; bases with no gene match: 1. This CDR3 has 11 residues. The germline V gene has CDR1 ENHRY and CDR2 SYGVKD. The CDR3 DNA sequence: TGTGCCATCACCAGGGGGGATACGCAGTATTTT. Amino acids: CAITRGDTQYF.

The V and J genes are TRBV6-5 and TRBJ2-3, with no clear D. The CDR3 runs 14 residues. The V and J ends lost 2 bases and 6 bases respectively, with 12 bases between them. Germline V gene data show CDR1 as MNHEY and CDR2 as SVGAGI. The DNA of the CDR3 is TGTGCCAGCAGTTACAGTATGAATGCGGATACGCAGTATTTT. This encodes CASSYSMNADTQYF.